This T cell receptor beta chain appears in the sequencing data of a study of blood T cells in healthy people across ages. Regarding this clonotype: The antigen remains unidentified.

The study, taken as a whole, reports: A roughly linear fall in TCR beta diversity per million T cells was seen with increasing age.

Primed by a sample-barcoded 5' primer and a J-beta primer mix, a second PCR proceeded for 7 to 11 cycles. Each of the samples gave a minimum of 3 million paired-end reads that contained CDR3. A single record per CDR3 protein comes from TCRdb applying MiXCR to the 5' RACE reads. The repertoire holds hundreds of thousands of distinct CDR3 sequences, 40% to 60% seen once, with about an eighth in the top ten. In each sample, at least 6 million PBMCs were isolated. Trimming left V 5 bases short and J 10 bases short, with 12 bases between. Germline CDR1 and CDR2: MNHEY and SVGEGT. This CDR3 has 12 residues.

The clonotype originates from a man aged 25 to 40 in good health. J is TRBJ2-1 and V is TRBV6-2 or TRBV6-3; D is uncertain. Sequences were obtained from blood. CDR3 bases: TGTGCCAGCAGTCGTAGCTCCTACGAGCAGTTCTTC. Protein: CASSRSSYEQFF.